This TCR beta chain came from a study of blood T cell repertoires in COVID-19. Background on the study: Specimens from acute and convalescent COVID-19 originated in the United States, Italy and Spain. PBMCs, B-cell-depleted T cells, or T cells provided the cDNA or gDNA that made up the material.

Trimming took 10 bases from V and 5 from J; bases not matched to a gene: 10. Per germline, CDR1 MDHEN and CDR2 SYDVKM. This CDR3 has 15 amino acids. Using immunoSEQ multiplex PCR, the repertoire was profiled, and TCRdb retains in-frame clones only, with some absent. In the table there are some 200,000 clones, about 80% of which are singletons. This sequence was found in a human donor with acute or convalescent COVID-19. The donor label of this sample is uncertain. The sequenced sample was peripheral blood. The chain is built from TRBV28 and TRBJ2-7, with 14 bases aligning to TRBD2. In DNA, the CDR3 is TGTGCCACCCTGACTAGCGGGAGGGCCGTCGACGAGCAGTACTTC. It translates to CATLTSGRAVDEQYF.